This paragraph covers one T cell receptor beta chain sequence. Specified time point: pre-treatment baseline. Response was assessed by RECIST 1.1 at 12 weeks, except a couple of rapid progressors. This sample is drawn from a study of blood T cell dynamics during melanoma immunotherapy. Assay used: immunoSEQ multiplex PCR; TCRdb lists only in-frame clones, some missing. The table has more than 15,000 clones, 83% seen once. The receptor was isolated from a human donor with melanoma. The input for sequencing was blood, taken from a patient treated with checkpoint blockade.

CDR3 protein: CASKPPLRALGRNEQFF. In nucleotides, the CDR3 is TGTGCCAGCAAACCACCCCTTAGGGCGTTAGGGAGGAATGAGCAGTTCTTC. The rearrangement links TRBV5-6 to TRBJ2-1; a possible D gene is TRBD2 (6 bases). Germline V gene lookup returns CDR1 SGHDT and CDR2 YYEEEE. Trimming removed 6 bases at V and 7 bases at J, with 26 bases between. This CDR3 is 17 amino acids long.